Listed below are T cell receptor beta chains from one sample, sequenced in a study of blood T cell repertoires in COVID-19. Measured with immunoSEQ multiplex PCR; TCRdb has only the in-frame clones, and not every one. The sample has approximately 150,000 clones; around 85% are singletons. Sequences were obtained from PBMCs or T cells enriched from blood (not recorded which). These receptors originate from a woman in her forties with acute COVID-19. Each CDR3 is given with its conserved first and last residue. A D gene is named only where the DNA matches it firmly. The size field is filled for only some rows; it gives once, few, many or a size class.

cdr3_nt cdr3_aa v_call clone_size d_call j_call
TGCGCCAGCAGCCAAGATCAAGCGGGCAGGGCATATGGCTACACCTTC CASSQDQAGRAYGYTF TRBV4-1 - - TRBJ1-2
TGTGCCAGCAGCATAGGGGGTGGTAGAGAAAAACTGTTTTTT CASSIGGGREKLFF TRBV6-5 - - TRBJ1-4
TGCGCCAGCAGCTTCTCAGGACACTCTGGGGCCAACGTCCTGACTTTC CASSFSGHSGANVLTF TRBV5-1 - - TRBJ2-6
TGTGCCAGCAGTGAAGGCGGGTTCAGCAATCAGCCCCAGCATTTT CASSEGGFSNQPQHF TRBV2 - - TRBJ1-5
TGCGCCAGCAGCTTGGTGGCGGGAGGCTACGAGCAGTACTTC CASSLVAGGYEQYF TRBV5-1 - TRBD2 TRBJ2-7
TGTGCCAGCAGTTACCAACAGGGTAACACCGGGGAGCTGTTTTTT CASSYQQGNTGELFF TRBV6-5 - - TRBJ2-2
TGTGCCAGCAGGCCAGCGGGGGGGATGAACACTGAAGCTTTCTTT CASRPAGGMNTEAFF TRBV6-5 - - TRBJ1-1
TGTGCCACCCGAGACGGGGGGGGGACAGATACGCAGTATTTT CATRDGGGTDTQYF TRBV19 once TRBD2 TRBJ2-3
TGTGCCACCAGCAGAGGTCAGGGAGGAAACACCATATATTTT CATSRGQGGNTIYF TRBV15 - - TRBJ1-3
TGTGCCAGCAGCTTAACTAGCGGGAGGGGGGAGACCCAGTACTTC CASSLTSGRGETQYF TRBV7-3 few TRBD2 TRBJ2-5
TGCGCCAGCAGCCGCCTTGGGGCTACAGGGGCTATTAATGAAAAACTGTTTTTT CASSRLGATGAINEKLFF TRBV4-1 - TRBD1 TRBJ1-4
TGTGCCAGCTCACCAGACAGCTTTCCCTATGGCTACACCTTC CASSPDSFPYGYTF TRBV18 - - TRBJ1-2
TGCGCCAGCAGCTCGACAGCCTCGGGGGATGGCTACACCTTC CASSSTASGDGYTF TRBV5-1 - - TRBJ1-2
TGCGCCAGCAGCAACGACCCTGGACAGGCTGCGGATGGCTACACCTTC CASSNDPGQAADGYTF TRBV5-1 - TRBD1 TRBJ1-2